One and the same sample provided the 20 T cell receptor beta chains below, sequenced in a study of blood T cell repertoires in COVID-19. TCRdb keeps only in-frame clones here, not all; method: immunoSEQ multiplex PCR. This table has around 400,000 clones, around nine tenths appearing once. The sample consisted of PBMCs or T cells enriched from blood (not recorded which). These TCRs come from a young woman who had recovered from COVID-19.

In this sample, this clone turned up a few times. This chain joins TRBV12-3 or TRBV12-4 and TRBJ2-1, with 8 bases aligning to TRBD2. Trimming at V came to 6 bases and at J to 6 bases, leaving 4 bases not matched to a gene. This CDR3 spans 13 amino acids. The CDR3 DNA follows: TGTGCCAGCAGCTGGACTAGCTCCAATGAGCAGTTCTTC. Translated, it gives CASSWTSSNEQFF.

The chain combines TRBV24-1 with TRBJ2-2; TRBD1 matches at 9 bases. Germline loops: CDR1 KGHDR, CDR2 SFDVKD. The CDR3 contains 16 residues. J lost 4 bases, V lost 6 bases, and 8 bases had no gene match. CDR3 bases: TGTGCCACCAGTCCCACCACAGGGGGCGGCACCGGGGAGCTGTTTTTT. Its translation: CATSPTTGGGTGELFF.

This CDR3 reads CSAKEGARQPQHF. CDR3 nucleotides: TGCAGCGCTAAAGAGGGGGCTCGGCAGCCCCAGCATTTT. This sequence joins TRBV29-1 and TRBJ1-5; 7 positions match TRBD1. This CDR3 comprises 13 residues. Germline loops: CDR1 SQVTM, CDR2 ANQGSEA. The V segment lost 7 bases and the J segment 7 bases; nucleotides outside the gene matches: 10. Looking up the rest from reference TRBV29-1 and TRBJ1-5 gives the full variable domain: SAVISQKPSRDICQRGTSLTIQCQVDSQVTMMFWYRQQPGQSLTLIATANQGSEATYESGFVIDKFPISRPNLTFSTLTVSNMSPEDSSIYLCSAKEGARQPQHFGDGTRLSIL.

The CDR3 nucleotides are TGTGCCAGCAGCATCCCAGGACAGACCCACGAGCAGTACTTC. Translating it yields CASSIPGQTHEQYF. The V call is TRBV28, the J call TRBJ2-7, with a weak D call TRBD1 (6 bases). The length of the CDR3 is 14 residues. Between the trimmed V and J ends, which lost 6 bases and 5 bases, there was a span of 17 bases. From germline, CDR1 is MDHEN and CDR2 SYDVKM.

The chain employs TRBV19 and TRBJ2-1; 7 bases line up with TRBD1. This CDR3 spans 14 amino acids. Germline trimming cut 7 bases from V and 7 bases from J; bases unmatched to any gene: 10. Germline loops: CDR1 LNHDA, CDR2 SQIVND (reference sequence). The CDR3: CASNLPGTANEQFF. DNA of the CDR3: TGTGCCAGTAACCTCCCGGGGACAGCAAATGAGCAGTTCTTC.

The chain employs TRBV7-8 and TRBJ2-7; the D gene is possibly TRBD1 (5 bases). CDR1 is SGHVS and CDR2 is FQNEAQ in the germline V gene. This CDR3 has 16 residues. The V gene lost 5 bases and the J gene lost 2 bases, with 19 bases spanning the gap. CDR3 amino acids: CASSDSYEDGAYEQYF. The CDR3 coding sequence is TGTGCCAGCAGCGACAGCTACGAGGACGGTGCCTACGAGCAGTACTTC.

Written as DNA, the CDR3 is TGTGCCAGCAGCCCCGAGGGAAAGTTGCCCGGGGAGCTGTTTTTT. As protein: CASSPEGKLPGELFF. The chain has TRBV11-2 and TRBJ2-2; D perhaps matches TRBD2 (5 bases). Trimming left V 5 bases short and J 6 bases short, with 16 bases between. This CDR3 contains 15 residues. Looked up from germline, CDR1 is SGHAT and CDR2 is FQNNGV.

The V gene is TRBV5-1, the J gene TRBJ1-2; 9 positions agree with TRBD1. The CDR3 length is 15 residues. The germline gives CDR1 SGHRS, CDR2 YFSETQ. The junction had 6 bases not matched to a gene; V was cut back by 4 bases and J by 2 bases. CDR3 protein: CASSPRDRANYGYTF. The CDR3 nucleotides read TGCGCCAGCAGCCCTAGGGACAGGGCCAACTATGGCTACACCTTC. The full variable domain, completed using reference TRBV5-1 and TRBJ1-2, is KAGVTQTPRYLIKTRGQQVTLSCSPISGHRSVSWYQQTPGQGLQFLFEYFSETQRNKGNFPGRFSGRQFSNSRSEMNVSTLELGDSALYLCASSPRDRANYGYTFGSGTRLTVV.

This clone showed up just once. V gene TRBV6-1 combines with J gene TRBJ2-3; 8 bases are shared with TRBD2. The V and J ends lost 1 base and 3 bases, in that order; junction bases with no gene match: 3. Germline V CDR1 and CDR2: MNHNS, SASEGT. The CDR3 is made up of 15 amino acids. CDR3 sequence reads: CASSEGLAGTDTQYF. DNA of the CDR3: TGTGCCAGCAGTGAAGGTCTAGCGGGTACAGATACGCAGTATTTT.

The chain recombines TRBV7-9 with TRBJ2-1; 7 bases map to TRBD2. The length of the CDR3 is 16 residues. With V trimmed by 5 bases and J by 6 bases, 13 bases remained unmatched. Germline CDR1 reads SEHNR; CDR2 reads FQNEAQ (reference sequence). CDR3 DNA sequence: TGTGCCAGCAGCCCCCAGACTAGCTTGGCCTTCAATGAGCAGTTCTTC. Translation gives CASSPQTSLAFNEQFF. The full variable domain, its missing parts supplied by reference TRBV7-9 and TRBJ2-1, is DTGVSQNPRHKITKRGQNVTFRCDPISEHNRLYWYRQTLGQGPEFLTYFQNEAQLEKSRLLSDRFSAERPKGSFSTLEIQRTEQGDSAMYLCASSPQTSLAFNEQFFGPGTRLTVL.

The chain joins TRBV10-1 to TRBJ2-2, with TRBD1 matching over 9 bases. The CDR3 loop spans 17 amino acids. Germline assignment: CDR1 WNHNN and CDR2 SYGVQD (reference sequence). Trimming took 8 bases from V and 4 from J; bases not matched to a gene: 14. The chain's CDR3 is CASAPQRGQGTTGELFF. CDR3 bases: TGCGCCAGCGCCCCTCAACGGGGACAGGGTACCACCGGGGAGCTGTTTTTT.

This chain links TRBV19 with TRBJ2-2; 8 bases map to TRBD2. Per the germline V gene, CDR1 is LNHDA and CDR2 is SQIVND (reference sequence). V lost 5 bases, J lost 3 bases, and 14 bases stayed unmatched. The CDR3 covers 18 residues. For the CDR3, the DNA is TGTGCCAGTAGTGCATCCCCAGCGGGGGCCCCCTACACCGGGGAGCTGTTTTTT. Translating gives CASSASPAGAPYTGELFF.

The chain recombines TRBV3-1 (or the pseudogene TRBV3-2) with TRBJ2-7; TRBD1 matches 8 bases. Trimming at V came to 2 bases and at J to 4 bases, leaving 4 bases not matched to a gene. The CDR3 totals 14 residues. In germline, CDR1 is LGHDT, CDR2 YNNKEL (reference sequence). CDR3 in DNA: TGTGCCAGCAGCCAACCGGGACAGGTTTACGAGCAGTACTTC. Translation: CASSQPGQVYEQYF.

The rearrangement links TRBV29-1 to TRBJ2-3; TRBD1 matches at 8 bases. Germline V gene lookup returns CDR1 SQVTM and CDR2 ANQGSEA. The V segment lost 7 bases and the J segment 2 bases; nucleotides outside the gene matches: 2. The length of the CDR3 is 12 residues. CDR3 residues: CSGDRTTDTQYF. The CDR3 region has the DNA TGCAGCGGGGACAGGACCACAGATACGCAGTATTTT.

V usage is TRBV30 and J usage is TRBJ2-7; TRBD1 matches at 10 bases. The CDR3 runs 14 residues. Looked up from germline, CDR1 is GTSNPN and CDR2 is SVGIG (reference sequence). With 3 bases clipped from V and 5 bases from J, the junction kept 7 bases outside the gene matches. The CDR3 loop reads CAWSHGTGVHEQYF. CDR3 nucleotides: TGTGCCTGGAGCCACGGGACAGGGGTCCACGAGCAGTACTTC.

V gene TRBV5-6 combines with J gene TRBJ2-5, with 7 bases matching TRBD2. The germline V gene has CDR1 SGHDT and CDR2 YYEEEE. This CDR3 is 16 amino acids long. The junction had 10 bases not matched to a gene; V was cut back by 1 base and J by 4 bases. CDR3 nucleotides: TGTGCCAGCAGCTTGATGCGGACTAGTAGGAGAGAGACCCAGTACTTC. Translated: CASSLMRTSRRETQYF.

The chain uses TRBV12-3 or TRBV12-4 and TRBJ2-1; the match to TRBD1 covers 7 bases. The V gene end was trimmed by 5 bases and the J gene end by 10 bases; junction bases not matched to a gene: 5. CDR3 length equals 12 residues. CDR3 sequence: CASSVPRGEQFF. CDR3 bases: TGTGCCAGCAGTGTCCCCAGGGGGGAGCAGTTCTTC.

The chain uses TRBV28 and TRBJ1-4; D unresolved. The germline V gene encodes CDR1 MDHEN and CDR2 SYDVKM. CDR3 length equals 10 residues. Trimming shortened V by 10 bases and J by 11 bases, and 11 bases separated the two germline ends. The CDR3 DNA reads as TGTGCCACCTGGGGAGGGAAACTGTTTTTT. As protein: CATWGGKLFF.

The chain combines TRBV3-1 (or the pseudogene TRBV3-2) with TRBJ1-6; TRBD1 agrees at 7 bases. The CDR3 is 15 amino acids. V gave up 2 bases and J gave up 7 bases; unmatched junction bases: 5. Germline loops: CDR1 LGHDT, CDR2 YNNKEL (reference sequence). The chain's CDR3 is CASSQIRGYNSPLHF. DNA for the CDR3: TGTGCCAGCAGCCAAATCAGGGGGTACAATTCACCCCTCCACTTT.

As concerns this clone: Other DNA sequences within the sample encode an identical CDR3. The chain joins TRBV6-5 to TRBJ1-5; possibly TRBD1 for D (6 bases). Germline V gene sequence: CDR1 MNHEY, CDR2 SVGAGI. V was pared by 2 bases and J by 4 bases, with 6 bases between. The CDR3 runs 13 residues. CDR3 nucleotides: TGTGCCAGCAGTTACAGGGGGAATCAGCCCCAGCATTTT. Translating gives CASSYRGNQPQHF.